This T cell receptor beta chain was recovered during a study of blood T cell repertoires in COVID-19. In Seattle, patients joined the study during active infection and were tracked longitudinally. Clones were read by immunoSEQ multiplex PCR, and TCRdb kept only the in-frame ones, dropping some. This table has roughly 130,000 clones, about nine tenths appearing once. Germline V CDR1 and CDR2: MNHNS, SASEGT. Trimming left V 3 bases short and J 6 bases short, with 14 bases between. The CDR3 sequence is 15 residues long. This TCR derives from a human donor with COVID-19, enrolled during active disease. The donor label of this sample is uncertain. Sequencing was done on a sample of peripheral blood. The chain uses TRBV6-1 and TRBJ2-2, with D tentatively TRBD2 (6 bases). The CDR3 loop is CASSDLLAGPGELFF. Here the CDR3 DNA reads TGTGCCAGCAGTGATTTACTAGCCGGTCCCGGGGAGCTGTTTTTT.